The 31 T cell receptor beta chains below all came from one sample that was sequenced in a study of T-cell reconstitution after alpha-beta-depleted transplantation in children. Construction of the TCRbeta library involved unique molecular identifiers. TCRdb analysed the PCR reads with MiXCR anew, one entry per CDR3 protein. In the table there are about 190,000 distinct CDR3 sequences, about 6.4% of which are singletons. The material sequenced was PBMCs from the stem cell graft donor, taken from the stem cell graft. The source of these receptors is a human donor who donated a stem cell graft to a child with Wiskott-Aldrich syndrome.

The table lists this clonotype with many counts. This chain connects TRBV7-8 to TRBJ1-4; no definite D call. This CDR3 is 15 amino acids long. The germline CDR1 and CDR2 sequences are SGHVS and FQNEAQ. The V and J ends lost 2 bases and 5 bases respectively, with 12 bases between them. CDR3: CASSLRREGNEKLFF. The CDR3 DNA sequence: TGTGCCAGCAGCTTACGCCGGGAGGGAAATGAAAAACTGTTTTTT.

This clonotype was observed at least ten times. The V gene is TRBV20-1, the J gene TRBJ2-7; D may match TRBD1 or TRBD2 (5 bases each). CDR1 and CDR2 (germline): DFQATT, SNEGSKA (reference sequence). The V gene lost 1 base and the J gene lost 2 bases, with 12 bases spanning the gap. The CDR3 is 14 residues long. CDR3 DNA sequence: TGCAGTGCTAGAGGGGGGTATGACGCCTACGAGCAGTACTTC. It codes for CSARGGYDAYEQYF.

This clonotype has only a few counts. The chain links TRBV6-5 to TRBJ2-7; TRBD2 is a possible D gene (5 bases). Trimming removed 0 bases at V and 0 bases at J, with 9 bases between. Per the germline V gene, CDR1 is MNHEY and CDR2 is SVGAGI. The CDR3 sequence is 15 residues long. The CDR3 DNA sequence: TGTGCCAGCAGTTACTCGCGGGTAACCTCCTACGAGCAGTACTTC. Its translation: CASSYSRVTSYEQYF.

This clonotype was observed a few times. The V call is TRBV2, the J call TRBJ1-1, with a possible D match to TRBD1 (6 bases). Germline V CDR1 and CDR2: SNHLY, FYNNEI. The CDR3 sequence is 13 residues long. V dropped 4 bases and J dropped 1 base, with 7 bases sitting between them. CDR3 loop: CASSGGANTEAFF. The CDR3 coding sequence is TGTGCCAGCAGTGGGGGGGCGAACACTGAAGCTTTCTTT.

This clonotype appeared many times. This sequence joins TRBV20-1 and TRBJ2-7; TRBD2 agrees at 9 bases. The CDR3 consists of 15 residues. V shed 6 bases and J 2 bases; nucleotides not matched to a gene: 11. Germline V gene lookup returns CDR1 DFQATT and CDR2 SNEGSKA (reference sequence). CDR3 sequence reads: CSARTLAGRAYEQYF. The DNA of the CDR3 is TGCAGTGCGAGGACCCTAGCGGGAAGGGCCTACGAGCAGTACTTC.

This clonotype came up many times. V gene TRBV7-9 combines with J gene TRBJ1-2; unclear D gene. V lost 3 bases, J lost 3 bases, and 8 bases lay in between. The CDR3 totals 13 residues. CDR1 SEHNR and CDR2 FQNEAQ come from the germline V gene (reference sequence). CDR3 DNA sequence: TGTGCCAGCAGCTTGGGGTTTGACTATGGCTACACCTTC. This sequence encodes CASSLGFDYGYTF.

This clonotype was counted at least ten times. The rearrangement links TRBV7-6 to TRBJ2-1; D perhaps matches TRBD2 (5 bases). Looked up from germline, CDR1 is SGHVS and CDR2 is FNYEAQ. The CDR3 is 14 residues long. Trimming cost V 1 base and J 6 bases, with 10 bases left between them. The CDR3 is CASSLDPSSNEQFF. Here the CDR3 DNA reads TGTGCCAGCAGCTTAGATCCTAGCAGCAATGAGCAGTTCTTC.

This clonotype has a count of ten or more. This chain links TRBV5-1 with TRBJ2-1; D is possibly TRBD2 (5 bases). The CDR3 consists of 14 residues. Germline loops: CDR1 SGHRS, CDR2 YFSETQ. V was pared by 0 bases and J by 7 bases, with 11 bases between. CDR3: CASSLGTRENEQFF. The CDR3 DNA reads as TGCGCCAGCAGCTTGGGTACTAGGGAAAATGAGCAGTTCTTC.

This clonotype was detected ten times or more. V is TRBV20-1 and J is TRBJ1-1; D remains unclear. The CDR3 extends over 15 amino acids. The germline V gene has CDR1 DFQATT and CDR2 SNEGSKA (reference sequence). V was shortened by 4 bases and J by 0 bases, with 15 bases between the two germline ends. The CDR3 DNA sequence: TGCAGTGCTAAAATACGAGAAGGGATGAACACTGAAGCTTTCTTT. Its translation: CSAKIREGMNTEAFF.

This clonotype has just a few counts. This chain joins TRBV5-1 and TRBJ2-3; no clear D. Looked up from germline, CDR1 is SGHRS and CDR2 is YFSETQ. The CDR3 spans 14 residues. Trimming removed 4 bases from V and 7 bases from J, with 16 bases in between. The DNA of the CDR3 is TGCGCCAGCAGCACGGAGCCCCAAGAGTATACGCAGTATTTT. Its protein product is CASSTEPQEYTQYF.

This clonotype was seen ten or more times. V and J are TRBV10-3 and TRBJ1-2, with 8 bases matching TRBD1. The V gene's germline CDR1 is ENHRY and CDR2 SYGVKD. V gave up 8 bases and J gave up 8 bases; unmatched junction bases: 4. The CDR3 runs to 11 residues. The CDR3, as DNA: TGTGCCATCCAGGGGGCGGAGGGCTACACCTTC. This sequence encodes CAIQGAEGYTF.

This clonotype was detected ten times or more. The CDR3 DNA reads TGTGCCAGCAGCTGGGGCGGTTCCTACGAGCAGTACTTC. Its protein is CASSWGGSYEQYF. V gene TRBV6-6 combines with J gene TRBJ2-7; D is perhaps TRBD1 (5 bases). V lost 6 bases and J 1 base, leaving 10 bases between the germline ends. Germline-derived CDR1 and CDR2 are MNHNY and SVGAGI (reference sequence). This CDR3 spans 13 amino acids.

This clonotype was found many times. The V and J genes are TRBV3-1 and TRBJ2-3; 9 bases agree with TRBD1. The CDR3 is made up of 15 amino acids. J gave up 11 bases and V 4 bases, and 13 bases lay outside the gene matches. Germline CDR1 LGHDT, CDR2 YNNKEL (reference sequence). The CDR3 here is CASSRGTGSVREQYF. The CDR3 DNA reads TGTGCCAGCAGCCGCGGGACAGGGTCCGTCCGAGAGCAGTATTTT.

The table lists this clonotype with many counts. The chain is built from TRBV24-1 and TRBJ2-5; maybe TRBD2 (6 bases). Germline V lookup: CDR1 KGHDR, CDR2 SFDVKD. Trimming took off 3 bases at V and 5 bases at J, with 12 bases between the two ends. CDR3 length: 14 residues. The DNA of the CDR3 is TGTGCCACCAGTGATCCTAGCGCGCCGGAGACCCAGTACTTC. The encoded protein is CATSDPSAPETQYF.

This clonotype was seen a handful of times. This CDR3 is CASSYQGRQRNTEAFF. The CDR3 DNA reads as TGCGCCAGCAGCTACCAGGGGAGGCAGAGGAACACTGAAGCTTTCTTT. V is TRBV5-1 and J is TRBJ1-1, with D maybe TRBD1 (6 bases). CDR1 is SGHRS and CDR2 is YFSETQ in the germline V gene. CDR3 size: 16 residues. Trimming took off 3 bases at V and 1 base at J, with 16 bases between the two ends. Full variable domain (missing parts from reference TRBV5-1 and TRBJ1-1): KAGVTQTPRYLIKTRGQQVTLSCSPISGHRSVSWYQQTPGQGLQFLFEYFSETQRNKGNFPGRFSGRQFSNSRSEMNVSTLELGDSALYLCASSYQGRQRNTEAFFGQGTRLTVV.

This clonotype was found a few times. The V call is TRBV11-1, the J call TRBJ2-3; 7 bases line up with TRBD2. V was clipped by 5 bases and J by 1 base; unmatched bases: 21. Germline V gives CDR1 SGHAT, CDR2 FQDESV (reference sequence). The CDR3 consists of 20 residues. CDR3 DNA: TGTGCCAGCAGCCCGGCAGGGCTAGCGGCCTCGATGGAAGGCACAGATACGCAGTATTTT. Translated: CASSPAGLAASMEGTDTQYF.

This clonotype has at least ten counts. The chain recombines TRBV5-1 with TRBJ1-1; 10 bases are a match to TRBD1. There are 14 residues in the CDR3. CDR1 and CDR2 (germline): SGHRS, YFSETQ. The V segment lost 3 bases and the J segment 8 bases; nucleotides outside the gene matches: 7. The CDR3 region has the DNA TGCGCCAGCAGCTCCAGACAGGGGGCGTCGGAAGCTTTCTTT. Its translation is CASSSRQGASEAFF.

There are many counts of this clonotype. The chain links TRBV20-1 to TRBJ2-1, with D unclear. CDR3 length: 13 amino acids. Germline V CDR1 and CDR2: DFQATT, SNEGSKA (reference sequence). V was pared by 3 bases and J by 2 bases, with 8 bases between. The DNA of the CDR3 is TGCAGTGCTAGCAAGCAAACCTACAATGAGCAGTTCTTC. It yields the protein CSASKQTYNEQFF.

At least ten counts were recorded for this clonotype. This chain's CDR3 is CASSTTGRRETQYF. For the CDR3, the DNA is TGTGCCAGCAGTACGACTGGGCGGAGGGAGACCCAGTACTTC. This chain connects TRBV9 to TRBJ2-5, with D perhaps matching TRBD2 (5 bases). CDR1 and CDR2 (germline): SGDLS, YYNGEE. The V end was cut by 5 bases, the J end by 5 bases, with 16 bases between. The CDR3 is 14 residues long.

The chain is built from TRBV2 and TRBJ2-5; 9 nucleotides match TRBD2. Losses at the gene ends were 2 bases for V and 4 bases for J; bases not matched to a gene: 5. The germline gives CDR1 SNHLY, CDR2 FYNNEI. The CDR3 runs 15 residues. CDR3: CASSEQGLARETQYF. CDR3 nucleotides: TGTGCCAGCAGTGAACAGGGACTAGCCAGAGAGACCCAGTACTTC.

A word on this clonotype: With a much larger clone just one base away, this may be a read error. The chain combines TRBV5-1 with TRBJ2-1, with TRBD1 matching over 7 bases. This CDR3 has 15 amino acids. CDR1 and CDR2 (germline): SGHRS, YFSETQ. The CDR3 DNA sequence: TGCGTCAGCAGCTCCCAGACAGGGAGTTACAATGAGCAGTTCTTC. Amino acids: CVSSSQTGSYNEQFF.

This clonotype appeared many times. V and J are TRBV5-6 and TRBJ2-4; 10 bases are a match to TRBD1. CDR1 is SGHDT and CDR2 is YYEEEE in the germline V gene. The V and J ends lost 0 bases and 6 bases, in that order; junction bases with no gene match: 6. The CDR3 extends over 16 amino acids. CDR3 sequence: CASSLGDRGFRNIQYF. CDR3 DNA: TGTGCCAGCAGCTTGGGGGACAGGGGCTTTCGAAACATTCAGTACTTC.

This clonotype was observed many times. The chain is built from TRBV12-3 or TRBV12-4 and TRBJ1-1; tentatively, D is TRBD1 (6 bases). V was clipped by 3 bases and J by 0 bases, with 14 bases between them. The CDR3 has 16 amino acids. The CDR3 nucleotides read TGTGCCAGCAGTTTCCCAACGAGGGGGGTGAACACTGAAGCTTTCTTT. Its translation is CASSFPTRGVNTEAFF.

As to this clonotype: Germline is not matched at one junction end, which may reflect a read error. The chain has TRBV2 and TRBJ2-1; 8 bases are shared with TRBD2. The CDR3 loop spans 19 amino acids. The germline CDR1 and CDR2 sequences are SNHLY and FYNNEI. The CDR3 DNA follows: TGTGCCTTCTGTTTACCGGTTCGTTCTGGCGGGGGGAATTACAATGATCAGTTCTTC. It codes for CAFCLPVRSGGGNYNDQFF. Filled out from reference TRBV2 and TRBJ2-1, the complete variable domain reads EPEVTQTPSHQVTQMGQEVILRCVPISNHLYFYWYRQILGQKVEFLVSFYNNEISEKSEIFDDQFSVERPDGSNFTLKIRSTKLEDSAMYFCAFCLPVRSGGGNYNDQFFGPGTRLTVL.

This clonotype was picked up a small number of times. The chain combines TRBV5-1 with TRBJ2-6; 7 bases are shared with TRBD1. Germline V gene data show CDR1 as SGHRS and CDR2 as YFSETQ. The CDR3 has 17 residues. V gave up 0 bases and J gave up 2 bases; unmatched junction bases: 5. The CDR3 spells CASSLDRGPTGANVLTF. Written as DNA, the CDR3 is TGCGCCAGCAGCTTGGACAGGGGACCGACTGGGGCCAACGTCCTGACTTTC.

This clonotype was recorded at least ten times. This chain links TRBV5-5 with TRBJ1-2; D is undetermined. V lost 0 bases and J lost 6, with 21 bases in between. Germline V gene data show CDR1 as SGHKS and CDR2 as YYEKEE (reference sequence). This CDR3 is 17 amino acids long. The CDR3: CASSLGDTEASYHGYTF. DNA for the CDR3: TGTGCCAGCAGCTTGGGAGACACCGAAGCCTCTTACCATGGCTACACCTTC.

This clonotype was detected many times. The chain combines TRBV18 with TRBJ2-6; no reliable D call. This CDR3 is built from 15 residues. Trimming left V 3 bases short and J 0 bases short, with 6 bases between. Germline CDR1 and CDR2: KGHSH and LQKENI. The CDR3 reads CASSPPSSGANVLTF. The CDR3, as DNA: TGTGCCAGCTCACCTCCAAGCTCTGGGGCCAACGTCCTGACTTTC.

This clonotype was recorded many times. The rearrangement uses TRBV10-2 and TRBJ2-5; D gene uncertain. This CDR3 region has 11 residues. Germline-derived CDR1 and CDR2 are WSHSY and SAAADI. V dropped 6 bases and J dropped 5 bases, with 7 bases sitting between them. The CDR3 nucleotides are TGCGCCAGCAGCGCTAAGGAGACCCAGTACTTC. Translating it yields CASSAKETQYF.

There are many counts of this clonotype. J is TRBJ2-2 and V is TRBV10-3, with D possibly TRBD2 on 6 matching bases. CDR3 size: 14 residues. Per germline, CDR1 ENHRY and CDR2 SYGVKD. Trimming cost V 7 bases and J 1 base, with 10 bases left between them. The CDR3 DNA reads TGTGCCATCAAGGGAGGCCTGAACACCGGGGAGCTGTTTTTT. This encodes CAIKGGLNTGELFF.

This clonotype was detected ten times or more. The CDR3 sequence is CSARDSWGQPYGYTF. The CDR3, as DNA: TGCAGTGCTAGAGATTCATGGGGACAGCCCTATGGCTACACCTTC. The chain carries TRBV20-1 and TRBJ1-2; 7 bases line up with TRBD1. Germline CDR1 is DFQATT and CDR2 is SNEGSKA (reference sequence). Trimming took 0 bases from V and 4 from J; bases not matched to a gene: 8. This CDR3 comprises 15 residues.

This clonotype came up many times. The chain is built from TRBV4-3 and TRBJ2-7; 8 bases line up with TRBD1. CDR1 LGHNA and CDR2 YSLEER come from the germline V gene. CDR3 size: 19 residues. Unmatched junction bases numbered 17, after V lost 0 bases and J lost 4 bases. CDR3 in DNA: TGCGCCAGCAGCCAAGATTCGGGCAGGGGGCGACCTTTGATTTACGAGCAGTACTTC. It yields the protein CASSQDSGRGRPLIYEQYF.